Listed below are T cell receptor beta chains from one sample, sequenced in a study of CD8 T cells in Susac syndrome. TCRdb processed the immunoSEQ multiplex PCR reads anew with MiXCR; each CDR3 protein has one entry. The sample includes about 160,000 distinct CDR3 sequences, roughly 95% of them seen just once. The sequenced material came from CD4+ T cells from PBMCs. Every receptor here comes from a human donor with Susac syndrome. CDR3s include the opening cysteine and the closing phenylalanine or tryptophan. The D gene is left open where the match is weak. Clone size appears in some rows only: once, few, many, or a class for an expanded clone.

j_gene: TRBJ2-6
v_gene: TRBV4-3
abundance: .
d_gene: .
CDR3nt: TGCGCCAGCAGCCAAGAGGGGGCCGGGGCCAACGTCCTGACTTTC
CDR3aa: CASSQEGAGANVLTF

j_gene: TRBJ2-1
v_gene: TRBV5-4
abundance: .
d_gene: .
CDR3nt: TGTGCCAGCAGCTTGGAAGCGGGCTCCTACAATGAGCAGTTCTTC
CDR3aa: CASSLEAGSYNEQFF

j_gene: TRBJ2-2
v_gene: TRBV11-2
abundance: .
d_gene: .
CDR3nt: TGTGCCAGCAGCTTAGCCGGTGTGGAGCGGGAGCTGTTTTTT
CDR3aa: CASSLAGVERELFF

j_gene: TRBJ1-1
v_gene: TRBV12-3/TRBV12-4
abundance: .
d_gene: TRBD1
CDR3nt: TGTGCCAGCAGTACCGCCGGGACAGGGTTTTTCTTT
CDR3aa: CASSTAGTGFFF

j_gene: TRBJ2-6
v_gene: TRBV27
abundance: .
d_gene: .
CDR3nt: TGTGCCAGCAGTCATTACCCCAGCTCTGGGGCCAACGTCCTGACTTTC
CDR3aa: CASSHYPSSGANVLTF

j_gene: TRBJ1-5
v_gene: TRBV30
abundance: .
d_gene: TRBD1
CDR3nt: TGTGCCTGGACCGACAGGGAGGATCAGCCCCAGCATTTT
CDR3aa: CAWTDREDQPQHF

j_gene: TRBJ2-1
v_gene: TRBV5-1
abundance: .
d_gene: .
CDR3nt: TGCGCCAGCAGCTTCGGACCGAACAATGAGCAGTTCTTC
CDR3aa: CASSFGPNNEQFF

j_gene: TRBJ2-7
v_gene: TRBV20-1
abundance: .
d_gene: .
CDR3nt: TGCAGTGCTAGTCGGAGCGGATTCTACGAGCAGTACTTC
CDR3aa: CSASRSGFYEQYF

j_gene: TRBJ1-5
v_gene: TRBV28
abundance: .
d_gene: TRBD1
CDR3nt: TGTGCCAGCAGTCTGACGGACAGGGCTCTTAATCAGCCCCAGCATTTT
CDR3aa: CASSLTDRALNQPQHF

j_gene: TRBJ2-3
v_gene: TRBV7-9
abundance: .
d_gene: .
CDR3nt: TGTGCCAGCAGCTTAGCGGAGGGGGGCACAGATACGCAGTATTTT
CDR3aa: CASSLAEGGTDTQYF

j_gene: TRBJ2-6
v_gene: TRBV27
abundance: once
d_gene: .
CDR3nt: TGTGCCAGCGGCTATCCGCGGGGTGGGGCCAACGTCCTGACTTTC
CDR3aa: CASGYPRGGANVLTF

j_gene: TRBJ1-2
v_gene: TRBV19
abundance: .
d_gene: .
CDR3nt: TGTGCCAGTACCATTAGAGGCGACTATGGCTACACCTTC
CDR3aa: CASTIRGDYGYTF

j_gene: TRBJ2-5
v_gene: TRBV12-3/TRBV12-4
abundance: .
d_gene: .
CDR3nt: TGTGCCAGCAGTTACAGGGTACCGGGAGAGACCCAGTACTTC
CDR3aa: CASSYRVPGETQYF

j_gene: TRBJ2-1
v_gene: TRBV5-1
abundance: once
d_gene: .
CDR3nt: TGCGCCAGCAGCGTCACAGGGAAAGGGATGAATGAGCAGTTCTTC
CDR3aa: CASSVTGKGMNEQFF

j_gene: TRBJ1-2
v_gene: TRBV19
abundance: .
d_gene: .
CDR3nt: TGTGCCAGTAGTATATCTGGGGGCTCGGCGAACTATGGCTACACCTTC
CDR3aa: CASSISGGSANYGYTF

j_gene: TRBJ2-2
v_gene: TRBV24-1
abundance: .
d_gene: TRBD1
CDR3nt: TGTGCCACCGGGACAGGGCTGGGCGGGGAGCTGTTTTTT
CDR3aa: CATGTGLGGELFF

j_gene: TRBJ2-5
v_gene: TRBV7-3
abundance: .
d_gene: .
CDR3nt: TGTGCCAGCAGCCGGGACGAAATAGAGACCCAGTACTTC
CDR3aa: CASSRDEIETQYF

j_gene: TRBJ2-7
v_gene: TRBV25-1
abundance: .
d_gene: .
CDR3nt: TGTGCCAGCAGTGAGACACAGATGGGCGAGCAGTACTTC
CDR3aa: CASSETQMGEQYF

j_gene: TRBJ2-7
v_gene: TRBV20-1
abundance: .
d_gene: .
CDR3nt: TGCAGTGCACCGGACATCTACGAGCAGTACTTC
CDR3aa: CSAPDIYEQYF

j_gene: TRBJ2-6
v_gene: TRBV4-2
abundance: .
d_gene: .
CDR3nt: TGTGCCAGCAGCCAAGAAATGGCCAGGCGCTCTGGGGCCAACGTCCTGACTTTC
CDR3aa: CASSQEMARRSGANVLTF

j_gene: TRBJ2-7
v_gene: TRBV28
abundance: once
d_gene: .
CDR3nt: TGTGCCAGCAGTCACAGGGGGGGATATAGATACGAGCAGTACTTC
CDR3aa: CASSHRGGYRYEQYF

j_gene: TRBJ1-5
v_gene: TRBV10-3
abundance: .
d_gene: .
CDR3nt: TGTGCCAGTCGACAGTCCGATCAGCCCCAGCATTTT
CDR3aa: CASRQSDQPQHF

j_gene: TRBJ1-2
v_gene: TRBV14
abundance: .
d_gene: .
CDR3nt: TGTGCCAGCAGTCAGGGACTGAGTTATGGCTACACCTTC
CDR3aa: CASSQGLSYGYTF

j_gene: TRBJ2-1
v_gene: TRBV3-1
abundance: .
d_gene: TRBD2
CDR3nt: TGTGCCAGCAGCCAACAAGCGGGGGGGCCCCAGGAGCAGTTCTTC
CDR3aa: CASSQQAGGPQEQFF

j_gene: TRBJ2-2
v_gene: TRBV4-1
abundance: .
d_gene: .
CDR3nt: TGCGCCAGCAGCCCACGAGAGGACGAACCCACCGGGGAGCTGTTTTTT
CDR3aa: CASSPREDEPTGELFF

j_gene: TRBJ2-3
v_gene: TRBV11-2
abundance: .
d_gene: TRBD2
CDR3nt: TGTGCCAGCAGACAAACCGGGACTAGCGGTAGCACAGATACGCAGTATTTT
CDR3aa: CASRQTGTSGSTDTQYF

j_gene: TRBJ1-3
v_gene: TRBV24-1
abundance: .
d_gene: .
CDR3nt: TGTGCCACCAGTGATTCAGGGACTGGAAACACCATATATTTT
CDR3aa: CATSDSGTGNTIYF